These T cell receptor beta chains were read from a single sample in a study of blood T cells in healthy people across ages. Via MiXCR, TCRdb re-called the 5' RACE reads, giving one row per CDR3 protein. Of approximately 1.5 million distinct CDR3 sequences listed, less than 45% are singletons. Sequenced input: blood. These receptors were collected from a woman in her late teens or twenties in good health. CDR3s include the opening cysteine and the closing phenylalanine or tryptophan. A D gene is named only where the DNA matches it firmly. Where a row states a size, it is once, few, many or the class of an expanded clone; other rows omit it.

d_call: -
j_call: TRBJ2-6
v_call: TRBV29-1
clone_size: few
cdr3_nt: TGCAGCGTTGGCATGGGGGACGTCCTGACTTTC
cdr3_aa: CSVGMGDVLTF

d_call: -
j_call: TRBJ2-2
v_call: TRBV10-3
clone_size: -
cdr3_nt: TGTGCCATCAGTAATTCGGCAGACCTCCTCACCGGGGAGCTGTTTTTT
cdr3_aa: CAISNSADLLTGELFF

d_call: -
j_call: TRBJ2-3
v_call: TRBV5-1
clone_size: few
cdr3_nt: TGCGCCAGCAGACCCGACCCGAACGGAGGAGATACGCAGTATTTT
cdr3_aa: CASRPDPNGGDTQYF

d_call: -
j_call: TRBJ2-3
v_call: TRBV2
clone_size: -
cdr3_nt: TGTGCCAGCAGTGTGGGCCAGCTGGTAGATACGCAGTATTTT
cdr3_aa: CASSVGQLVDTQYF

d_call: -
j_call: TRBJ2-7
v_call: TRBV5-1
clone_size: many
cdr3_nt: TGCGCCAGCAGCTTCGGCTACTCCTACGAGCAGTACTTC
cdr3_aa: CASSFGYSYEQYF

d_call: -
j_call: TRBJ2-5
v_call: TRBV20-1
clone_size: -
cdr3_nt: TGCAGTGCTAGACTGAGAGGGAGCGGATACTACCAAGAGACCCAGTACTTC
cdr3_aa: CSARLRGSGYYQETQYF

d_call: -
j_call: TRBJ2-4
v_call: TRBV12-3/TRBV12-4
clone_size: -
cdr3_nt: TGTGCCAGCAGTGGACCCGGGATCCTGCGCAAAAACATTCAGTACTTC
cdr3_aa: CASSGPGILRKNIQYF

d_call: -
j_call: TRBJ2-3
v_call: TRBV7-2
clone_size: few
cdr3_nt: TGTGCCAGCAGCGTAGAGAGGTCAGATACGCAGTATTTT
cdr3_aa: CASSVERSDTQYF

d_call: -
j_call: TRBJ2-2
v_call: TRBV4-3
clone_size: -
cdr3_nt: TGCGCCAGCAGCCAAGTTGCGCTGACCGGGGAGCTGTTTTTT
cdr3_aa: CASSQVALTGELFF

d_call: -
j_call: TRBJ2-6
v_call: TRBV7-9
clone_size: few
cdr3_nt: TGTGCCAGCAGCTTGGAGGACTGGGTAGCCAACGTCCTGACTTTC
cdr3_aa: CASSLEDWVANVLTF

d_call: TRBD1
j_call: TRBJ1-1
v_call: TRBV12-3/TRBV12-4
clone_size: -
cdr3_nt: TGTGCCAGCAGTTTTTCCGGGACAGGAGTCAACACTGAAGCTTTCTTT
cdr3_aa: CASSFSGTGVNTEAFF

d_call: -
j_call: TRBJ2-3
v_call: TRBV4-1
clone_size: -
cdr3_nt: TGCGCCAGCAGCCAAGGGGACGGAACTAGCACAGATACGCAGTATTTT
cdr3_aa: CASSQGDGTSTDTQYF

d_call: -
j_call: TRBJ2-3
v_call: TRBV7-2
clone_size: -
cdr3_nt: TGTGCCAGCAGCTTAGGACGGGGACCCAGGGATACGCAGTATTTT
cdr3_aa: CASSLGRGPRDTQYF

d_call: TRBD1
j_call: TRBJ1-1
v_call: TRBV10-3
clone_size: few
cdr3_nt: TGTGCCATTAGTGAGAGGGAACAGGGGCCCCAAGCTTTCTTT
cdr3_aa: CAISEREQGPQAFF

d_call: -
j_call: TRBJ1-6
v_call: TRBV4-3
clone_size: few
cdr3_nt: TGCGCCAGCAGCCAAGATTTGATCGGGCAAAGAAATTCACCCCTCCACTTT
cdr3_aa: CASSQDLIGQRNSPLHF

d_call: TRBD1
j_call: TRBJ2-6
v_call: TRBV12-3/TRBV12-4
clone_size: -
cdr3_nt: TGTGCCAGCAGTTTCGGGACAGGGCTTTCTGGGGCCAACGTCCTGACTTTC
cdr3_aa: CASSFGTGLSGANVLTF

d_call: -
j_call: TRBJ2-5
v_call: TRBV5-5
clone_size: -
cdr3_nt: TGTGCCAGCAGCTTGGTCAATTTCCAAGAGACCCAGTACTTC
cdr3_aa: CASSLVNFQETQYF

d_call: -
j_call: TRBJ2-5
v_call: TRBV5-1
clone_size: -
cdr3_nt: TGCGCCAGCAGCTCCGAAGCCCAAGAGACCCAGTACTTC
cdr3_aa: CASSSEAQETQYF

d_call: TRBD2
j_call: TRBJ2-3
v_call: TRBV27
clone_size: -
cdr3_nt: TGTGCCAGCAGACCCGGGACTAGCGGGTACACAGATACGCAGTATTTT
cdr3_aa: CASRPGTSGYTDTQYF

d_call: -
j_call: TRBJ1-3
v_call: TRBV5-1
clone_size: few
cdr3_nt: TGCGCCAGCAGCCCTATGGGCCACTCTGGAAACACCATATATTTT
cdr3_aa: CASSPMGHSGNTIYF

d_call: -
j_call: TRBJ1-2
v_call: TRBV12-3/TRBV12-4
clone_size: -
cdr3_nt: TGTGCCAGCAGTTTCAGGACAGAGTATGGCTACACCTTC
cdr3_aa: CASSFRTEYGYTF

d_call: TRBD2
j_call: TRBJ2-1
v_call: TRBV15
clone_size: -
cdr3_nt: TGTGCCACCAGCAGAGAGTTAGCGGGAGGGCGTGAGCAGTTCTTC
cdr3_aa: CATSRELAGGREQFF

d_call: -
j_call: TRBJ2-3
v_call: TRBV9
clone_size: once
cdr3_nt: TGTGCCAGCAGCGTAAGGTCTAGAGCAGATACGCAGTATTTT
cdr3_aa: CASSVRSRADTQYF

d_call: -
j_call: TRBJ2-1
v_call: TRBV7-9
clone_size: few
cdr3_nt: TGTGCCAGCAGGCAGACCGGGTCTGAGCAGTTCTTC
cdr3_aa: CASRQTGSEQFF